What follows are 18 T cell receptor beta chains derived from one specimen sequenced in a study of PD-L1 blockade in urothelial cancer. Specified time point: pretreatment peripheral blood. Clones were sequenced by immunoSEQ multiplex PCR, and TCRdb holds only the in-frame ones, with some missing. The sample yields roughly 87,000 clones, roughly 90% seen once. Sequences were derived from PBMCs, sampled around atezolizumab (anti-PD-L1) treatment. The receptor set was obtained from a woman of 80 years or more with urothelial cancer.

The V and J genes are TRBV28 and TRBJ1-1; 9 bases match TRBD1. The germline CDR1 and CDR2 sequences are MDHEN and SYDVKM. CDR3 size: 17 residues. V lost 7 bases to trimming and J lost 1 base; unmatched junction nucleotides: 13. In DNA form, the CDR3 reads TGTGCCAGCAAGGGGTTCGGGACAGGGTTGGGGAACACTGAAGCTTTCTTT. Its translation is CASKGFGTGLGNTEAFF. The entire variable domain, with the rest obtained from reference TRBV28 and TRBJ1-1, is as follows: DVKVTQSSRYLVKRTGEKVFLECVQDMDHENMFWYRQDPGLGLRLIYFSYDVKMKEKGDIPEGYSVSREKKERFSLILESASTNQTSMYLCASKGFGTGLGNTEAFFGQGTRLTVV.

CDR3 DNA: TGCGCCAGCAGCTTGGTTGGGGGCCTCGTCAGCTATGGCTACACCTTC. This codes for CASSLVGGLVSYGYTF. The rearrangement links TRBV5-1 to TRBJ1-2; TRBD1 is a possible D gene (6 bases). Trimming took 0 bases from V and 4 from J, leaving 16 bases between them. Germline CDR1 is SGHRS and CDR2 is YFSETQ. There are 16 residues in the CDR3.

V is TRBV27 and J is TRBJ2-3, with 11 bases fitting TRBD1. The V gene's germline CDR1 is MNHEY and CDR2 SMNVEV (reference sequence). The CDR3 covers 15 residues. Trimming at V came to 3 bases and at J to 5 bases, leaving 4 bases not matched to a gene. CDR3 sequence: CASSFGQGALDTQYF. Here the CDR3 DNA reads TGTGCCAGCAGTTTCGGACAGGGGGCTTTAGATACGCAGTATTTT.

This chain uses TRBV28 with TRBJ2-1; 12 bases map to TRBD2. The germline V gene has CDR1 MDHEN and CDR2 SYDVKM. Trimming took 2 bases from V and 7 from J; bases not matched to a gene: 3. The CDR3 runs 15 residues. The CDR3 here is CASSLGLAGRNEQFF. The CDR3 DNA follows: TGTGCCAGCAGTTTAGGACTAGCGGGACGTAATGAGCAGTTCTTC.

The gene calls are TRBV7-9 and TRBJ1-5; D perhaps matches TRBD1 (6 bases). This CDR3 spans 16 amino acids. The V gene lost 0 bases and the J gene lost 2 bases, with 11 bases spanning the gap. The germline V gene encodes CDR1 SEHNR and CDR2 FQNEAQ (reference sequence). The CDR3 sequence: CASSLAQGMGNQPQHF. The CDR3, as DNA: TGTGCCAGCAGCTTAGCGCAGGGGATGGGCAATCAGCCCCAGCATTTT.

The chain joins TRBV28 to TRBJ2-3, with 12 bases fitting TRBD1. Germline loops: CDR1 MDHEN, CDR2 SYDVKM. With 4 bases clipped from V and 7 bases from J, the junction kept 9 bases outside the gene matches. This CDR3 spans 16 amino acids. In DNA form, the CDR3 reads TGTGCCAGCAGTTCCGGGACAGGGGGCAGGAGAAATACGCAGTATTTT. It translates to CASSSGTGGRRNTQYF.

The chain combines TRBV19 with TRBJ1-1; D unclear. Germline CDR1 is LNHDA and CDR2 is SQIVND (reference sequence). The V end was cut by 6 bases, the J end by 2 bases, with 13 bases between. The CDR3 runs 14 residues. CDR3 sequence: CASRMTGFNTEAFF. The CDR3, as DNA: TGTGCCAGTAGGATGACGGGTTTCAACACTGAAGCTTTCTTT.

The chain employs TRBV7-8 and TRBJ2-7; 10 nucleotides line up with TRBD1. The CDR3 runs to 17 residues. The germline CDR1 and CDR2 sequences are SGHVS and FQNEAQ. Trimming took 3 bases from V and 5 from J; bases not matched to a gene: 13. The CDR3 bases are TGTGCCAGCAGCTTTTTCGCCAATCCGACAGGGGGCCACGAGCAGTACTTC. It encodes CASSFFANPTGGHEQYF. The variable domain in full, with the rest retrieved from reference TRBV7-8 and TRBJ2-7, is GAGVSQSPRYKVAKRGQDVALRCDPISGHVSLFWYQQALGQGPEFLTYFQNEAQLDKSGLPSDRFFAERPEGSVSTLKIQRTQQEDSAVYLCASSFFANPTGGHEQYFGPGTRLTVT.

The chain couples TRBV28 to TRBJ2-2, with D tentatively TRBD1 (5 bases). CDR1 and CDR2 (germline): MDHEN, SYDVKM. The CDR3 contains 14 residues. Trimming shortened V by 2 bases and J by 1 base, and 5 bases separated the two germline ends. This chain's CDR3 is CASSLTGNTGELFF. DNA for the CDR3: TGTGCCAGCAGTTTAACAGGGAACACCGGGGAGCTGTTTTTT.

V and J are TRBV6-1 and TRBJ1-5; the D is unclear. This CDR3 comprises 14 residues. Deletions cut 2 bases from V and 6 bases from J, with 11 bases between. Germline V gene lookup returns CDR1 MNHNS and CDR2 SASEGT. The CDR3 loop is CASSEMGESQPQHF. Written as DNA, the CDR3 is TGTGCCAGCAGTGAAATGGGAGAGAGTCAGCCCCAGCATTTT.

In its sample, this clone was seen a few times. The chain has TRBV12-5 and TRBJ1-5, with D tentatively TRBD1 (5 bases). Germline-derived CDR1 and CDR2 are LGHNT and FRNRAP. The CDR3 is 14 residues long. V lost 6 bases, J lost 0 bases, and 9 bases lay in between. CDR3 amino acids: CASGRGDSNQPQHF. CDR3 in DNA: TGTGCTAGTGGCCGGGGGGATAGCAATCAGCCCCAGCATTTT.

J is TRBJ1-5 and V is TRBV19; D might be TRBD1 (6 bases). Trimming removed 10 bases at V and 6 bases at J, with 13 bases between. This CDR3 is 12 amino acids long. Germline lookup yields CDR1 LNHDA and CDR2 SQIVND (reference sequence). The CDR3 region is CATLARGQPQHF. The CDR3 DNA sequence: TGTGCCACCCTGGCCAGGGGTCAGCCCCAGCATTTT.

The chain is built from TRBV30 and TRBJ1-2; D call uncertain. V lost 3 bases, J lost 4 bases, and 9 bases lay in between. Germline V CDR1 and CDR2: GTSNPN, SVGIG (reference sequence). The CDR3 is 12 amino acids. CDR3 in DNA: TGTGCCTGGAGCCCTAGCTCCTATGGCTACACCTTC. This sequence encodes CAWSPSSYGYTF.

V usage is TRBV7-2 and J usage is TRBJ2-2; TRBD1 is a possible D gene (5 bases). Trimming shortened V by 6 bases and J by 0 bases, and 14 bases separated the two germline ends. This CDR3 region has 16 residues. Germline CDR1 and CDR2: SGHTA and FQGNSA. CDR3 sequence reads: CASRRPGIANTGELFF. CDR3 sequence (DNA): TGTGCCAGCAGGCGCCCAGGGATCGCGAACACCGGGGAGCTGTTTTTT.

The chain employs TRBV5-5 and TRBJ2-7; D is perhaps TRBD1 (5 bases). The CDR3 is 12 amino acids. CDR1 and CDR2 (germline): SGHKS, YYEKEE (reference sequence). Trimming shortened V by 6 bases and J by 2 bases, and 9 bases separated the two germline ends. CDR3 nucleotides: TGTGCCAGCACTTCCAGGGCCTACGAGCAGTACTTC. Translating gives CASTSRAYEQYF.

This sequence joins TRBV5-1 and TRBJ1-5; 10 bases fit TRBD1. With V trimmed by 0 bases and J by 6 bases, 3 bases remained unmatched. Germline V CDR1 and CDR2: SGHRS, YFSETQ. This CDR3 has 15 amino acids. CDR3 nucleotides: TGCGCCAGCAGCTTGGGGGGGACAGGGGTTCAGCCCCAGCATTTT. It translates to CASSLGGTGVQPQHF.

The chain links TRBV27 to TRBJ1-2, with D possibly TRBD1 on 5 matching bases. Germline CDR1 is MNHEY and CDR2 is SMNVEV (reference sequence). The CDR3 loop spans 12 amino acids. Trimming removed 6 bases at V and 7 bases at J, with 12 bases between. The CDR3 is CASRTQGSGYTF. CDR3 nucleotide sequence: TGTGCCAGCAGGACTCAGGGTAGTGGCTACACCTTC.

The chain is built from TRBV6-1 and TRBJ1-5, with D possibly being TRBD1 (5 bases). This CDR3 is built from 13 residues. V was clipped by 6 bases and J by 7 bases, with 13 bases between them. Germline V CDR1 and CDR2: MNHNS, SASEGT. This chain's CDR3 is CASSAGVGQPQHF. The CDR3 DNA reads TGTGCCAGCAGCGCGGGGGTGGGCCAGCCCCAGCATTTT.